This TCR beta chain was profiled in a study of T cell responses to AZD1222 COVID-19 vaccine. For this clone: Antigen specificity is unknown.

Study-level findings and limits: The donors showed a predominance of white British ancestry and of females, with possible underestimation of clonal diversity. No repertoire was sampled before or during the peak T cell response, only after it. Baseline seropositivity occurred in only a handful of AZD1222 recipients. A rise in Spike-specific TCR breadth and depth followed two AZD1222 doses.

The length of the CDR3 is 13 residues. Germline CDR1 is LNHDA and CDR2 is SQIVND (reference sequence). Deletions cut 7 bases from V and 8 bases from J, with 14 bases between. Measured with immunoSEQ multiplex PCR; TCRdb has only the in-frame clones, and not every one. The data show roughly 35,000 clones, roughly 74% seen once. The origin of this receptor is an adult who received the AZD1222 COVID-19 vaccine. This sequence joins TRBV19 and TRBJ1-4; D possibly corresponds to TRBD1 (6 bases). The sequences come from peripheral blood, collected 28 days after the second AZD1222 dose. CDR3 amino acids: CASNNRVGEKLFF. The CDR3, as DNA: TGTGCCAGTAACAACAGGGTTGGGGAAAAACTGTTTTTT.